A selection of T cell receptor beta chains follows, all from one sample in a study of T cells in Graves' hyperthyroidism and ophthalmopathy. MiXCR was run by TCRdb on the multiplex PCR reads, yielding one entry per CDR3 protein. The sample consists of around 500,000 distinct CDR3 sequences, approximately 23% of them appearing once. The sample taken for sequencing was blood. These receptors all stem from a woman in her 70s with Graves' ophthalmopathy. The CDR3 runs from the conserved cysteine through the conserved F or W. The D gene is left open where the match is weak. Expanded clones get a size class; other rows say once, few or many, or leave the size out.

>TRBV2|TRBD2|TRBJ2-3|few
TGTGCCAGACAGCGGGAGGAAGGAGATACGCAGTATTTT
CARQREEGDTQYF
>TRBV7-8|TRBD2|TRBJ2-3|once
TGTGCCAGCTGTTTGGGACTAGCGGGGCCTAATACGCAGTATTTT
CASCLGLAGPNTQYF
>TRBV19|-|TRBJ1-5|-
TGTGCCAGTAGCGCCTCGGATTTGGGTAGCAATCAGCCCCAGCATTTT
CASSASDLGSNQPQHF
>TRBV12-3/TRBV12-4|TRBD2|TRBJ2-3|few
TGTGCCAGCAGTTTAGCCGGGAGGGCCCCAGATACGCAGTATTTT
CASSLAGRAPDTQYF
>TRBV11-1|TRBD1|TRBJ1-1|many
TGTGCCAGCAGCTTAGCCGGGACAGGGGCAGCTTTCTTT
CASSLAGTGAAFF
>TRBV19|TRBD1|TRBJ2-1|-
TGTGCCAGTAGTACAACCTTGACAGGGGGCTGGGGTGAGCAGTTCTTC
CASSTTLTGGWGEQFF
>TRBV12-3/TRBV12-4|-|TRBJ1-1|few
TGTGCCAGCAGTTTTGGGGGCAGGGCGAACACTGAAGCTTTCTTT
CASSFGGRANTEAFF
>TRBV20-1|-|TRBJ2-5|-
TGCAGTGCTAGAAGGCTAGCGCGGGAGACCCAGTACTTC
CSARRLARETQYF
>TRBV4-3|-|TRBJ2-7|-
TGCGCCAGCAGCCAAGACAGGGGTTCGAGTAGGGAGCAGTACTTC
CASSQDRGSSREQYF
>TRBV18|TRBD2|TRBJ2-7|few
TGTGCCAGCTCACCCCAAAGCGGGACCTCCTACGAGCAGTACTTC
CASSPQSGTSYEQYF
>TRBV20-1|TRBD2|TRBJ2-5|few
TGCAGTGCGTCCCGGACTAGCGGGAGACGGACCCAGTACTTC
CSASRTSGRRTQYF
>TRBV12-3/TRBV12-4|TRBD1|TRBJ2-7|few
TGTGCCAGCAGTTTACGAGGACAGGGGTACCACGAGCAGTACTTC
CASSLRGQGYHEQYF
>TRBV20-1|-|TRBJ2-7|many
TGCAGTGCTCAACGGGAGTCCTACGAGCAGTACTTC
CSAQRESYEQYF
>TRBV24-1|TRBD2|TRBJ2-5|few
TGTGCCACCAGTGGGACTAGCGGGAGTCAGGCGACCCAGTACTTC
CATSGTSGSQATQYF
>TRBV27|-|TRBJ2-4|few
TGTGCCAGCAGTTTATTCGTCAAAAACATTCAGTACTTC
CASSLFVKNIQYF
>TRBV12-3/TRBV12-4|TRBD2|TRBJ2-3|-
TGTGCCAGCAGTGTGCGACTAGCGGGAGGGGGGGATACGCAGTATTTT
CASSVRLAGGGDTQYF
>TRBV12-3/TRBV12-4|TRBD1|TRBJ1-1|few
TGTGCCAGCATTACGACAGGGACGAACACTGAAGCTTTCTTT
CASITTGTNTEAFF
>TRBV5-1|-|TRBJ1-1|-
TGCGCCAGCAGCTTGGGACCTTTCGGGGGGCTTGAAGCTTTCTTT
CASSLGPFGGLEAFF
>TRBV20-1|-|TRBJ1-4|-
TGCAGTGCGCAAGCGGGGCGGGAGGAAAAACTGTTTTTT
CSAQAGREEKLFF
>TRBV12-3/TRBV12-4|-|TRBJ1-5|many
TGTGCCAGCAGATTGAGTGGCAATCAGCCCCAGCATTTT
CASRLSGNQPQHF
>TRBV7-2|-|TRBJ1-2|-
TGTGCCAGCAGCTTAATGAAGGGCTACACCTTC
CASSLMKGYTF
>TRBV7-9|-|TRBJ2-5|-
TGTGCCAGCAGCTGGAAAGAGACCCAGTACTTC
CASSWKETQYF
>TRBV30|TRBD1|TRBJ1-1|-
TGTGCCTGGAGCAGACAGGGAACTACCACTGAAGCTTTCTTT
CAWSRQGTTTEAFF
>TRBV10-3|TRBD1|TRBJ1-1|-
TGTGCCATCAGTGGACAGGGGTGGGAAGCTTTCTTT
CAISGQGWEAFF
>TRBV20-1|TRBD1|TRBJ2-1|-
TGCAGTGCTAGAGAGGGGCAGGGGGCGCACAATGAGCAGTTCTTC
CSAREGQGAHNEQFF
>TRBV20-1|TRBD2|TRBJ2-3|few
TGCAGTGCTAGAGATCCAAGGACTAGCGGACGCACAGATACGCAGTATTTT
CSARDPRTSGRTDTQYF
>TRBV10-3|TRBD2|TRBJ2-1|-
TGTGCCATCAGTGAGACGGGACTAGCGGGAGGCGATGAGCAGTTCTTC
CAISETGLAGGDEQFF
>TRBV5-1|TRBD1|TRBJ1-1|-
TGCGTCAGCAGCTCGGAAAGCGGGACAGGGGTTACTGAAGCTTTCTTT
CVSSSESGTGVTEAFF
>TRBV5-1|TRBD2|TRBJ2-5|-
TGCGCCAGCAGCTGGACGACTAGCGGGAAAGAGCCACAAGAGACCCAGTACTTC
CASSWTTSGKEPQETQYF
>TRBV7-3|-|TRBJ2-6|-
TGTGCCAGCAGCTCCCAGGCGGGAACTGGGGCCAACGTCCTGACTTTC
CASSSQAGTGANVLTF
>TRBV5-1|-|TRBJ2-1|many
TGCGCCAGCAGGGTATCCGGGAGCTCCTACAATGAGCAGTTCTTC
CASRVSGSSYNEQFF
>TRBV9|-|TRBJ2-2|few
TGTGCCAGCAGCCCCCCTAGTTCAGTTCCCGGGGAGCTGTTTTTT
CASSPPSSVPGELFF
>TRBV7-2|-|TRBJ2-2|many
TGTGCCAGCAGCTTAGTCGGTACTCTCCTAACCGGGGAGCTGTTTTTT
CASSLVGTLLTGELFF
>TRBV19|-|TRBJ2-6|-
TGTGCCAGTAGTCCAGAAACAGTCAGCTCTGGGGCCAACGTCCTGACTTTC
CASSPETVSSGANVLTF
>TRBV28|-|TRBJ2-3|-
TGTGCCAGCAGTTTATCCGGGCCGCCTGGGGCAGATACGCAGTATTTT
CASSLSGPPGADTQYF
>TRBV7-9|TRBD2|TRBJ2-7|-
TGTGCCAGCAGCTTAGTTGGCGGGAGAATCTACGAGCAGTACTTC
CASSLVGGRIYEQYF
>TRBV3-1|-|TRBJ1-2|many
TGTGCCAGCAGCCAACAGACCTTCTATGGCTACACCTTC
CASSQQTFYGYTF
>TRBV2|TRBD2|TRBJ2-1|many
TGTGCCAGCAGGTCACTAGCGGGAGTATACAATGAGCAGTTCTTC
CASRSLAGVYNEQFF
>TRBV18|-|TRBJ1-2|once
TGTGCCAGCTCAGGGGACGAGCTTCGTTATGGCTACACCTTC
CASSGDELRYGYTF
>TRBV30|-|TRBJ1-2|few
TGTGCCTGGAGTGCACAGGGAAGGGCGACGGGCTACACCTTC
CAWSAQGRATGYTF
>TRBV2|-|TRBJ1-1|few
TGTGCCAGCAGCGTGGCAGGGGCGGGTAGGGACACTGAAGCTTTCTTT
CASSVAGAGRDTEAFF
>TRBV5-1|-|TRBJ1-1|few
TGCGCCAGCAGCGGAGGGCTTGGGAACACTGAAGCTTTCTTT
CASSGGLGNTEAFF
>TRBV2|TRBD2|TRBJ2-3|many
TGTGCCAGCGATAGACTAGCGGGGGTCGGCACAGATACGCAGTATTTT
CASDRLAGVGTDTQYF
>TRBV7-3|-|TRBJ2-5|few
TGTGCCAGCAGCTTAGGGGCGGATCAAGAGACCCAGTACTTC
CASSLGADQETQYF
>TRBV28|TRBD2|TRBJ2-5|many
TGTGCCAGCAGTTTATTGGGGGACTGGACTAGCGAGAGAGAGACCCAGTACTTC
CASSLLGDWTSERETQYF
>TRBV19|TRBD1|TRBJ1-1|-
TGTGCCAGTACCCAAGGGGGCCAGACTGAAGCTTTCTTT
CASTQGGQTEAFF
>TRBV6-4|-|TRBJ2-2|-
TGTGCCAGCAGCACGAGACAGGTAAACACCGGGGAGCTGTTTTTT
CASSTRQVNTGELFF
>TRBV7-3|TRBD2|TRBJ2-1|-
TGTGCCAGCAGCCCTAGCGGGGGACCATACAGTGAGCAGTTCTTC
CASSPSGGPYSEQFF
>TRBV12-3/TRBV12-4|-|TRBJ2-1|many
TGTGCCAGCAGTTTCTTGGGCTACAATGAGCAGTTCTTC
CASSFLGYNEQFF
>TRBV15|TRBD1|TRBJ1-2|-
TGTGCCACCAGCCAGGGGGGGACCGGGGGTTATGGCTACACCTTC
CATSQGGTGGYGYTF